This T cell receptor beta chain appears in the sequencing data of a study of blood T cell repertoires in COVID-19. In the study overall: PBMCs, B-cell-depleted T cells, or T cells were the source of the cDNA or gDNA that made up the material.

Clones were sequenced by immunoSEQ multiplex PCR, and TCRdb holds only the in-frame ones, with some missing. The data hold a few hundred thousand clones, with approximately 89% observed a single time. The V gene lost 3 bases and the J gene lost 6 bases, with 13 bases spanning the gap. The CDR3 is 14 residues long. The germline V gene has CDR1 SGDLS and CDR2 YYNGEE. The recovered donors of Cohort 3 showed two negative PCRs, clearance, or symptom resolution. The chain joins TRBV9 to TRBJ2-1, with a weak D call TRBD2 (6 bases). The sequence derives from a woman between 55 and 75 years old who had recovered from COVID-19. Sequencing was done on a sample of PBMCs or T cells enriched from blood (not recorded which). CDR3 loop: CASSAAGTSNEQFF. The CDR3, as DNA: TGTGCCAGCAGCGCAGCCGGGACTTCCAATGAGCAGTTCTTC.